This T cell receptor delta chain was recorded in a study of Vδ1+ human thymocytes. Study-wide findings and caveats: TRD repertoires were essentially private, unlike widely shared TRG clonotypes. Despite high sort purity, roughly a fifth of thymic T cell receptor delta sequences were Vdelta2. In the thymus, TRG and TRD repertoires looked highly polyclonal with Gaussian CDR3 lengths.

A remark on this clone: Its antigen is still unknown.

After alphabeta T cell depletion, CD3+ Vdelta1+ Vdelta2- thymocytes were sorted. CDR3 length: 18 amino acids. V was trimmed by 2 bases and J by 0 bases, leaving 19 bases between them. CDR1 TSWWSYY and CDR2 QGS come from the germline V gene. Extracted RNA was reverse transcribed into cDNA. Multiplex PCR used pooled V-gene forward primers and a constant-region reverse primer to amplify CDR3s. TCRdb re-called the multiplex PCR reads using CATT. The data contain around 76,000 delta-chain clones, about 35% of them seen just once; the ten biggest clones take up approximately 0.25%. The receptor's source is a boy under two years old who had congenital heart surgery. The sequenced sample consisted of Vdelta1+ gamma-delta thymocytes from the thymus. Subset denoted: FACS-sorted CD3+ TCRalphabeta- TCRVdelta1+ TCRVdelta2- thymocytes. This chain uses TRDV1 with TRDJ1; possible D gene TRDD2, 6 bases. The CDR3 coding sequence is TGTGCTCTTGGGGAAAATCCTACGCGGGGAAAGTACACCGATAAACTCATCTTT. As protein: CALGENPTRGKYTDKLIF.